The 4 T cell receptor beta chains given below trace back to one sample, sequenced in a study of radiation and T cells in renal cell carcinoma. The assay was immunoSEQ multiplex PCR, and TCRdb's table has in-frame clones only and misses some. Of around 94,000 clones listed, 75% to 90% were seen once; the top ten hold approximately 8.4%. Specified time point: baseline pretreatment blood. Treatment denoted: 15 Gy SBRT to primary tumor, nephrectomy 4 weeks later. The sample here was blood, taken from a patient whose treatment included radiotherapy and nephrectomy. Receptors originate from a man aged 50-60 years with renal cell carcinoma.

A single count supports this clone. The chain links TRBV5-6 to TRBJ2-5; 8 bases are a match to TRBD2. V dropped 1 base and J dropped 4; count of bases not matched to a gene: 9. Germline loops: CDR1 SGHDT, CDR2 YYEEEE. The CDR3 length is 16 residues. The CDR3 bases are TGTGCCAGCAGCTTGTTCCAAGCGGGAGTTGGAGAGACCCAGTACTTC. Its protein product is CASSLFQAGVGETQYF.

The rearrangement joins TRBV9 to TRBJ1-2, with 9 nucleotides matching TRBD1. The CDR3 covers 15 residues. The J segment lost 8 bases and the V segment lost 0 bases, leaving 8 bases of the junction unmatched. From germline, CDR1 is SGDLS and CDR2 YYNGEE. The DNA for the CDR3 is TGTGCCAGCAGCGTAGGGGGCACAGGGGGCTTCGGCTACACCTTC. This gives the protein CASSVGGTGGFGYTF.

The CDR3 bases are TGTGCCAGCAGCTTGGGAGACAATCAGCCCCAGCATTTT. Amino acids: CASSLGDNQPQHF. The chain employs TRBV7-2 and TRBJ1-5; D call uncertain. Trimming shortened V by 3 bases and J by 3 bases, and 6 bases separated the two germline ends. The germline V gene has CDR1 SGHTA and CDR2 FQGNSA. This CDR3 is built from 13 residues. Full variable domain (rest looked up from reference TRBV7-2 and TRBJ1-5): GAGVSQSPSNKVTEKGKDVELRCDPISGHTALYWYRQSLGQGLEFLIYFQGNSAPDKSGLPSDRFSAERTGGSVSTLTIQRTQQEDSAVYLCASSLGDNQPQHFGDGTRLSIL.

The rearrangement joins TRBV2 to TRBJ2-3; D is undetermined. CDR3 length equals 11 residues. Trimming stripped 8 bases from V and 0 bases from J, with 3 bases between. Per germline, CDR1 SNHLY and CDR2 FYNNEI. CDR3 DNA sequence: TGTGCCAGCGAAAGCACAGATACGCAGTATTTT. It codes for CASESTDTQYF.